These 22 T cell receptor beta chains originate from one sample sequenced in a study of blood T cells in healthy people across ages. Alongside a J-beta primer mix, a sample-barcoded 5' primer served in a second PCR lasting about 7 to 12 cycles. TCRdb reanalysed the 5' RACE reads using MiXCR and keeps one entry per CDR3 protein. This sample has about 1.7 million distinct CDR3 sequences, with roughly 28% found just once. Sequenced input: blood. The receptors come from a woman aged 25-40 years in good health.

In its sample, this clonotype was seen once. CDR3 loop: CASTRQGGTGELFF. The DNA of the CDR3 is TGTGCCAGCACGAGACAGGGAGGCACCGGGGAGCTGTTTTTT. The genes are TRBV6-4 and TRBJ2-2; perhaps TRBD1 as D (7 bases). CDR3 size: 14 residues. Trimming cost V 7 bases and J 4 bases, with 13 bases left between them. The V gene's germline CDR1 is MRHNA and CDR2 SNTAGT.

This clonotype was found many times. The J gene is TRBJ1-2, the V gene TRBV29-1, with 8 bases identical to TRBD1. Germline trimming cut 7 bases from V and 6 bases from J; bases unmatched to any gene: 4. The CDR3 is 11 residues long. Germline V lookup: CDR1 SQVTM, CDR2 ANQGSEA. In DNA form, the CDR3 reads TGCAGCGGAGAGGGACAGGATGGCTACACCTTC. It translates to CSGEGQDGYTF. Using reference TRBV29-1 and TRBJ1-2 for the parts outside the CDR3, the full variable domain is SAVISQKPSRDICQRGTSLTIQCQVDSQVTMMFWYRQQPGQSLTLIATANQGSEATYESGFVIDKFPISRPNLTFSTLTVSNMSPEDSSIYLCSGEGQDGYTFGSGTRLTVV.

The J gene is TRBJ1-5, the V gene TRBV6-2 or TRBV6-3; the D gene is possibly TRBD1 (5 bases). The CDR3 length is 16 residues. V gave up 6 bases and J gave up 2 bases, with 17 bases separating them. CDR1 is MNHEY and CDR2 is SVGEGT in the germline V gene. The CDR3 DNA reads TGTGCCAGCAGCCCCGGAGCGCAGGGCGGCAATCAGCCCCAGCATTTT. Translated, it gives CASSPGAQGGNQPQHF.

V and J are TRBV4-2 and TRBJ2-5; D unclear. The CDR3 extends over 14 amino acids. Germline CDR1 LGHNA, CDR2 YNFKEQ. The germline V and J ends were trimmed by 4 bases and 5 bases, with 14 bases remaining between them. CDR3 in amino acids: CASSPSDSWETQYF. Here the CDR3 DNA reads TGTGCCAGCAGCCCCTCAGACTCGTGGGAGACCCAGTACTTC.

The sample holds many counts of this clonotype. The rearrangement joins TRBV4-1 to TRBJ2-5; the D is unclear. Germline lookup yields CDR1 MGHRA and CDR2 YSYEKL. V shed 0 bases and J shed 2 bases, with 10 bases lying between them. This CDR3 is 15 amino acids long. CDR3 in amino acids: CASSQEFHNQETQYF. Written as DNA, the CDR3 is TGCGCCAGCAGCCAAGAGTTCCATAATCAAGAGACCCAGTACTTC.

This clonotype has a handful of counts. The V and J genes are TRBV2 and TRBJ2-7; no clear D gene. CDR3 size: 14 residues. Trimming removed 6 bases from V and 2 bases from J, with 14 bases in between. Germline CDR1 and CDR2: SNHLY and FYNNEI. The CDR3 coding sequence is TGTGCCAGCAGGCGGCAAACCGGCCCCTACGAGCAGTACTTC. Its translation is CASRRQTGPYEQYF.

This clonotype appeared a few times. The CDR3 DNA follows: TGTGCCAGCAGTGAGGCAGGGCTAGCGGGGGAAAATGAGCAGTTCTTC. Translation gives CASSEAGLAGENEQFF. The chain uses TRBV25-1 and TRBJ2-1, with 10 nucleotides matching TRBD2. The CDR3 is made up of 16 amino acids. Germline lookup yields CDR1 MGHDK and CDR2 SYGVNS. Trimming cost V 3 bases and J 7 bases; bases outside gene matches: 9.

The rearrangement joins TRBV10-3 to TRBJ1-3; D may be TRBD1 (5 bases). The V end lost 1 base, the J end lost 2 bases, and 9 bases lay between the germline ends. Germline V gene sequence: CDR1 ENHRY, CDR2 SYGVKD. There are 15 residues in the CDR3. The CDR3 DNA is TGTGCCATCAGTGAGTTACCAGGGCCTGGAAACACCATATATTTT. This translates into CAISELPGPGNTIYF.

This clonotype was found a few times. The chain couples TRBV14 to TRBJ1-1; no clear D gene. The germline V gene has CDR1 SGHDN and CDR2 FVKESK. This CDR3 is 13 amino acids long. Trimming cost V 1 base and J 4 bases, with 7 bases left between them. In DNA, the CDR3 is TGTGCCAGCAGCCAAGTCGTGGGCACTGAAGCTTTCTTT. Encoded protein: CASSQVVGTEAFF. Full variable domain (missing parts from reference TRBV14 and TRBJ1-1): EAGVTQFPSHSVIEKGQTVTLRCDPISGHDNLYWYRRVMGKEIKFLLHFVKESKQDESGMPNNRFLAERTGGTYSTLKVQPAELEDSGVYFCASSQVVGTEAFFGQGTRLTVV.

This rearrangement joins TRBV5-1 to TRBJ2-2; tentative D call: TRBD2 (6 bases). Trimming removed 7 bases at V and 6 bases at J, with 16 bases between. The CDR3 loop spans 14 amino acids. The germline gives CDR1 SGHRS, CDR2 YFSETQ. The CDR3 DNA follows: TGCGCCAGCCGCGGACTATCGGGGGCCGGGGAGCTGTTTTTT. Its protein is CASRGLSGAGELFF.

The table lists this clonotype with a few counts. This chain connects TRBV21-1 to TRBJ2-1. TRBV21-1 is marked as a pseudogene. The CDR3 runs to 13 residues. This chain's CDR3 is CASTRVAYNEQFF. In DNA, the CDR3 is TGTGCCAGCACTAGGGTTGCCTACAATGAGCAGTTCTTC.

This clonotype was detected many times. The gene calls are TRBV25-1 and TRBJ2-1; 8 nucleotides align to TRBD2. Germline V gene data show CDR1 as MGHDK and CDR2 as SYGVNS. This CDR3 has 14 residues. V shed 6 bases and J 4 bases; nucleotides not matched to a gene: 5. This CDR3 is CASSSGRAYNEQFF. The CDR3 DNA follows: TGTGCCAGCAGCAGCGGGAGAGCATACAATGAGCAGTTCTTC.

DNA of the CDR3: TGTGCCAGAATTGCTTCCGGGACGGCCAACACCGGGGAGCTGTTTTTT. Translated: CARIASGTANTGELFF. V is TRBV6-5 and J is TRBJ2-2; D possibly matches TRBD1 or TRBD2 (5 bases each). CDR1 is MNHEY, CDR2 SVGAGI, per germline. Trimming pared 9 bases from V and 2 bases from J, leaving 19 bases between. The CDR3 consists of 16 residues.

The table lists this clonotype with a few counts. The chain employs TRBV28 and TRBJ2-7; TRBD2 might be the D (6 bases). The ends were cut back, 5 bases at V and 2 bases at J, with 16 bases in the middle. CDR1 MDHEN and CDR2 SYDVKM come from the germline V gene. This CDR3 has 15 amino acids. DNA for the CDR3: TGTGCCAGCAGTCCTGAGCGGGTTGGAACCTACGAGCAGTACTTC. This translates into CASSPERVGTYEQYF. Complete variable domain (other parts from reference TRBV28 and TRBJ2-7): DVKVTQSSRYLVKRTGEKVFLECVQDMDHENMFWYRQDPGLGLRLIYFSYDVKMKEKGDIPEGYSVSREKKERFSLILESASTNQTSMYLCASSPERVGTYEQYFGPGTRLTVT.

This clonotype was found many times. The chain employs TRBV29-1 and TRBJ2-3; 11 bases fit TRBD2. Germline loops: CDR1 SQVTM, CDR2 ANQGSEA. CDR3 length equals 16 residues. J was trimmed by 3 bases and V by 5 bases; bases with no gene match: 10. The CDR3 loop is CSVKGVTSGNTDTQYF. CDR3 DNA sequence: TGCAGCGTTAAGGGGGTGACTAGCGGGAATACAGATACGCAGTATTTT.

The chain links TRBV5-1 to TRBJ2-5; D is perhaps TRBD2 (6 bases). The CDR3 runs to 15 residues. With 4 bases removed from V and 4 bases from J, the gap between germline ends came to 17 bases. CDR1 is SGHRS, CDR2 YFSETQ, per germline. The CDR3 bases are TGCGCCAGCAGCAAGGTACGCCGGAGGGGAGAGACCCAGTACTTC. It specifies CASSKVRRRGETQYF.

The chain is built from TRBV20-1 and TRBJ1-6; 8 bases are shared with TRBD1. The CDR3 loop spans 17 amino acids. CDR1 is DFQATT and CDR2 is SNEGSKA in the germline V gene (reference sequence). V trimming: 3 bases; J trimming: 6 bases; junction bases outside the gene matches: 13. The CDR3 sequence is CSASRLGQAGINSPLHF. As DNA, the CDR3 is TGCAGTGCTAGCCGCCTGGGACAGGCGGGAATTAATTCACCCCTCCACTTT.

The rearrangement uses TRBV5-1 and TRBJ2-1; the D gene is possibly TRBD1 (6 bases). Deletions cut 3 bases from V and 4 bases from J, with 11 bases between. CDR1 is SGHRS and CDR2 is YFSETQ in the germline V gene. This CDR3 spans 14 amino acids. CDR3 amino acids: CASSSTGHYNEQFF. The CDR3 coding sequence is TGCGCCAGCAGCTCCACGGGACATTACAATGAGCAGTTCTTC.

This clonotype was observed a few times. The chain is built from TRBV11-2 and TRBJ1-2; 9 bases map to TRBD1. The germline CDR1 and CDR2 sequences are SGHAT and FQNNGV. The CDR3 extends over 16 amino acids. The trim removed 5 bases at V and 4 bases at J, leaving 11 bases unmatched. As DNA, the CDR3 is TGTGCCAGCAGCACCCCAACGGGACAGGGTCCCTATGGCTACACCTTC. As protein: CASSTPTGQGPYGYTF.

The DNA for the CDR3 is TGTGCCAGCAGCCCTAGACAGGAACTAGCGGGAGACGGACGGCAGTTCTTC. It encodes CASSPRQELAGDGRQFF. The V gene is TRBV7-9, the J gene TRBJ2-1, with TRBD2 matching over 11 bases. Germline V gene lookup returns CDR1 SEHNR and CDR2 FQNEAQ (reference sequence). The V segment lost 5 bases and the J segment 12 bases; nucleotides outside the gene matches: 18. The CDR3 totals 17 residues.

This clonotype was recorded once. At one end, the junction sequence differs from germline, possibly due to a read error. V usage is TRBV20-1 and J usage is TRBJ2-2, with TRBD2 identical over 11 bases. Germline CDR1 reads DFQATT; CDR2 reads SNEGSKA (reference sequence). The CDR3 runs 15 residues. CDR3 coding DNA: TGCAGTGCTAGAAGTAGCGGGAGGGACACCGGGGGGCTGTTTTTT. Protein product: CSARSSGRDTGGLFF.

This clonotype has ten or more counts. The chain has TRBV27 and TRBJ2-7; 7 bases fit TRBD2. The length of the CDR3 is 14 residues. With 7 bases clipped from V and 2 bases from J, the junction kept 8 bases outside the gene matches. CDR1 and CDR2 from the germline V gene are MNHEY and SMNVEV (reference sequence). DNA for the CDR3: TGTGCCAGCATGGGGAGGGTCAGTCCCTACGAGCAGTACTTC. Its translation: CASMGRVSPYEQYF.